Presented here are 27 T cell receptor beta chains from one specimen sequenced in a study of response to subunit inactivated influenza vaccine. TCRdb recomputed calls from the RT-PCR reads with MiXCR, one row per CDR3 protein. This table has roughly 650,000 distinct CDR3 sequences, 12% to 15% appearing once. The sequencing used PBMCs from blood, collected 14 to 15 days before vaccination. These receptors came from a man aged 45 to 65 who received an inactivated influenza vaccine.

The chain carries TRBV4-1 and TRBJ2-1; 9 bases fit TRBD2. Germline V gene lookup returns CDR1 MGHRA and CDR2 YSYEKL. The CDR3 has 16 amino acids. V was pared by 4 bases and J by 4 bases, with 8 bases of the junction left unmatched. The CDR3 DNA follows: TGCGCCAGCAGCCCCCGATATAGCGGGAGTTACAATGAGCAGTTCTTC. Translation gives CASSPRYSGSYNEQFF.

This clonotype occurred many times. The chain links TRBV24-1 to TRBJ2-4; 9 bases are a match to TRBD1. Germline V gene data show CDR1 as KGHDR and CDR2 as SFDVKD. This CDR3 region has 15 residues. Trimming cost V 4 bases and J 4 bases; bases outside gene matches: 4. The CDR3 loop reads CATSDPGTGKNIQYF. CDR3 bases: TGTGCCACCAGTGACCCCGGGACAGGGAAAAACATTCAGTACTTC.

The sample holds a few counts of this clonotype. This rearrangement joins TRBV20-1 to TRBJ1-5; D is uncertain. The germline CDR1 and CDR2 sequences are DFQATT and SNEGSKA (reference sequence). Trimming stripped 2 bases from V and 4 bases from J, with 9 bases between. The CDR3 is 13 amino acids. The CDR3: CSARRAANQPQHF. In DNA, the CDR3 is TGCAGTGCTAGAAGGGCGGCTAATCAGCCCCAGCATTTT.

On this clonotype: The junction shows a germline mismatch at one end, possibly a read error. The chain links TRBV9 to TRBJ2-1; TRBD2 aligns across 10 bases. CDR3 length: 17 residues. Germline CDR1 SGDLS, CDR2 YYNGEE. The DNA of the CDR3 is TGTGCCAGCAGCCCAACAACTATAGCGGGGGGCCGGCATGAGCAGCTCTTC. Encoded protein: CASSPTTIAGGRHEQLF. Full variable domain (rest looked up from reference TRBV9 and TRBJ2-1): DSGVTQTPKHLITATGQRVTLRCSPRSGDLSVYWYQQSLDQGLQFLIQYYNGEERAKGNILERFSAQQFPDLHSELNLSSLELGDSALYFCASSPTTIAGGRHEQLFGPGTRLTVL.

This chain joins TRBV4-3 and TRBJ2-7; D ambiguous. Germline V CDR1 and CDR2: LGHNA, YSLEER. This CDR3 has 16 amino acids. Trimming took 2 bases from V and 0 from J, leaving 14 bases between them. CDR3 in amino acids: CASSQSTDDSSYEQYF. The DNA of the CDR3 is TGCGCCAGCAGCCAAAGTACAGATGATAGCTCCTACGAGCAGTACTTC.

This clonotype was observed a handful of times. V is TRBV12-3 or TRBV12-4 and J is TRBJ2-1; D possibly corresponds to TRBD2 (6 bases). V was clipped by 6 bases and J by 0 bases, with 21 bases between them. The CDR3 contains 18 residues. The CDR3 spells CASRKVGRGRSSYNEQFF. Here the CDR3 DNA reads TGTGCCAGCAGAAAAGTGGGGCGGGGTAGGAGCTCCTACAATGAGCAGTTCTTC.

This clonotype was detected ten times or more. The CDR3: CSSSTATNTEAFF. The CDR3 nucleotides read TGCAGCTCCTCGACAGCCACGAACACTGAAGCTTTCTTT. This rearrangement joins TRBV29-1 to TRBJ1-1; possible D gene TRBD1, 5 bases. V lost 8 bases, J lost 1 base, and 14 bases lay in between. The CDR3 extends over 13 amino acids. Germline V gene lookup returns CDR1 SQVTM and CDR2 ANQGSEA. The full variable domain, its missing parts supplied by reference TRBV29-1 and TRBJ1-1, is SAVISQKPSRDICQRGTSLTIQCQVDSQVTMMFWYRQQPGQSLTLIATANQGSEATYESGFVIDKFPISRPNLTFSTLTVSNMSPEDSSIYLCSSSTATNTEAFFGQGTRLTVV.

This clonotype showed up just a few times. This chain joins TRBV28 and TRBJ2-5, with unresolved D. This CDR3 is 14 amino acids long. V gave up 3 bases and J gave up 1 base, with 9 bases separating them. CDR1 is MDHEN, CDR2 SYDVKM, per germline. In DNA form, the CDR3 reads TGTGCCAGCAGTTTGATCCCCCTCCAAGAGACCCAGTACTTC. Protein sequence: CASSLIPLQETQYF.

This clonotype has a handful of counts. The V and J genes are TRBV6-2 or TRBV6-3 and TRBJ1-1; tentatively, D is TRBD1 (6 bases). The germline V and J ends were trimmed by 7 bases and 1 base, with 10 bases remaining between them. CDR3 size: 13 residues. Germline CDR1 and CDR2: MNHEY and SVGEGT. The CDR3 coding sequence is TGTGCCAGCAAATTGGGGGCGAACACTGAAGCTTTCTTT. Translation gives CASKLGANTEAFF.

The chain uses TRBV5-1 and TRBJ2-7; 8 nucleotides line up with TRBD2. Per germline, CDR1 SGHRS and CDR2 YFSETQ. There are 16 residues in the CDR3. Trimming took 0 bases from V and 2 from J; bases not matched to a gene: 7. The chain's CDR3 is CASSLAGGGPTYEQYF. The CDR3 bases are TGCGCCAGCAGCTTGGCCGGCGGGGGGCCCACCTACGAGCAGTACTTC.

This clonotype was detected ten times or more. J is TRBJ2-3 and V is TRBV28; TRBD2 is a possible D gene (5 bases). CDR1 is MDHEN, CDR2 SYDVKM, per germline. This CDR3 has 21 residues. V shed 5 bases and J shed 2 bases, with 32 bases lying between them. DNA for the CDR3: TGTGCCAGCAGTCCTCAGCCCATTTACAGATCCGGACTGAGCTTCACAGATACGCAGTATTTT. Its protein product is CASSPQPIYRSGLSFTDTQYF.

The chain is built from TRBV18 and TRBJ2-1; 13 nucleotides line up with TRBD2. Germline assignment: CDR1 KGHSH and CDR2 LQKENI. The length of the CDR3 is 16 residues. With 1 base clipped from V and 7 bases from J, the junction kept 4 bases outside the gene matches. The CDR3, as DNA: TGTGCCAGCTCACCACAGGGACTAGCGGGGAAGAATGAGCAGTTCTTC. Protein product: CASSPQGLAGKNEQFF. Looking up the rest from reference TRBV18 and TRBJ2-1 gives the full variable domain: NAGVMQNPRHLVRRRGQEARLRCSPMKGHSHVYWYRQLPEEGLKFMVYLQKENIIDESGMPKERFSAEFPKEGPSILRIQQVVRGDSAAYFCASSPQGLAGKNEQFFGPGTRLTVL.

V usage is TRBV20-1 and J usage is TRBJ2-4, with D possibly being TRBD2 (6 bases). CDR3 length: 14 residues. V was trimmed by 0 bases and J by 8 bases, leaving 14 bases between them. Germline V gene sequence: CDR1 DFQATT, CDR2 SNEGSKA (reference sequence). This CDR3 is CSARDRLEVHIQYF. The CDR3, as DNA: TGCAGTGCTAGAGATCGACTAGAGGTGCACATTCAGTACTTC.

The gene calls are TRBV7-8 and TRBJ2-3, with D possibly being TRBD1 or TRBD2 (5 bases each). CDR3 length: 16 residues. The V end lost 8 bases, the J end lost 2 bases, and 20 bases lay between the germline ends. From germline, CDR1 is SGHVS and CDR2 FQNEAQ. The CDR3 loop reads CASRPTYTGTTDTQYF. The CDR3 DNA reads TGTGCCAGCCGACCCACGTACACCGGGACCACAGATACGCAGTATTTT. Full variable domain (missing parts from reference TRBV7-8 and TRBJ2-3): GAGVSQSPRYKVAKRGQDVALRCDPISGHVSLFWYQQALGQGPEFLTYFQNEAQLDKSGLPSDRFFAERPEGSVSTLKIQRTQQEDSAVYLCASRPTYTGTTDTQYFGPGTRLTVL.

This clonotype came up a few times. The V call is TRBV9, the J call TRBJ2-2, with TRBD2 matching over 7 bases. J gave up 2 bases and V 0 bases, and 4 bases lay outside the gene matches. The length of the CDR3 is 16 residues. CDR1 and CDR2 from the germline V gene are SGDLS and YYNGEE. As DNA, the CDR3 is TGTGCCAGCAGCGTAGCGGGAGGAAAAAACACCGGGGAGCTGTTTTTT. It codes for CASSVAGGKNTGELFF. Complete variable domain (other parts from reference TRBV9 and TRBJ2-2): DSGVTQTPKHLITATGQRVTLRCSPRSGDLSVYWYQQSLDQGLQFLIQYYNGEERAKGNILERFSAQQFPDLHSELNLSSLELGDSALYFCASSVAGGKNTGELFFGEGSRLTVL.

The chain combines TRBV18 with TRBJ1-1, with unresolved D. Germline V gene lookup returns CDR1 KGHSH and CDR2 LQKENI. Trimming removed 2 bases at V and 1 base at J, with 5 bases between. This CDR3 is 13 amino acids long. The CDR3 protein is CASSPAQNTEAFF. CDR3 sequence (DNA): TGTGCCAGCTCACCAGCCCAGAACACTGAAGCTTTCTTT.

This clonotype has a handful of counts. The rearrangement joins TRBV12-3 or TRBV12-4 to TRBJ2-7, with 7 bases matching TRBD1. The junction had 5 bases not matched to a gene; V was cut back by 3 bases and J by 6 bases. CDR3 length equals 13 residues. The CDR3 DNA reads as TGTGCCAGCAGTTTTGAGGGGGCCGGCGAGCAGTACTTC. Its translation: CASSFEGAGEQYF.

The chain links TRBV7-8 to TRBJ2-2; D is ambiguous. Germline CDR1 SGHVS, CDR2 FQNEAQ. The V end lost 3 bases, the J end lost 5 bases, and 10 bases lay between the germline ends. The length of the CDR3 is 14 residues. CDR3 amino acids: CASSFRTATGELFF. In DNA form, the CDR3 reads TGTGCCAGCAGCTTTCGGACGGCAACCGGGGAGCTGTTTTTT.

The chain is built from TRBV6-1 and TRBJ1-6; the D is unclear. The germline CDR1 and CDR2 sequences are MNHNS and SASEGT. This CDR3 comprises 13 residues. The V end was cut by 7 bases, the J end by 7 bases, with 11 bases between. The CDR3 reads CASKAVLNSPLHF. CDR3 coding DNA: TGTGCCAGCAAGGCGGTCTTGAATTCACCCCTCCACTTT.

The J gene is TRBJ2-1, the V gene TRBV15, with 10 bases lining up with TRBD2. This CDR3 has 17 residues. Germline CDR1 reads LNHNV; CDR2 reads YYDKDF (reference sequence). Losses at the gene ends were 0 bases for V and 9 bases for J; bases not matched to a gene: 11. The CDR3 DNA follows: TGTGCCACCAGCAGAGATTTGGCTAGCGGGAGTAGTAGTGAGCAGTTCTTC. Residues: CATSRDLASGSSSEQFF.

V gene TRBV20-1 combines with J gene TRBJ2-4; D is tentatively TRBD1 or TRBD2 (5 bases each). Germline CDR1 is DFQATT and CDR2 is SNEGSKA (reference sequence). The CDR3 sequence is 15 residues long. V was pared by 0 bases and J by 1 base, with 10 bases between. The CDR3: CSARDGGQAKNIQYF. Here the CDR3 DNA reads TGCAGTGCTAGAGATGGGGGTCAGGCCAAAAACATTCAGTACTTC.

There are a few counts of this clonotype. The chain is built from TRBV4-3 and TRBJ2-7, with 11 bases that match TRBD2. Germline trimming cut 0 bases from V and 4 bases from J; bases unmatched to any gene: 8. The CDR3 is made up of 17 amino acids. The germline V gene has CDR1 LGHNA and CDR2 YSLEER. The CDR3 loop is CASSQESLAGGVYEQYF. The CDR3 bases are TGCGCCAGCAGCCAAGAAAGCCTAGCGGGGGGTGTGTACGAGCAGTACTTC.

The sample holds many counts of this clonotype. The chain combines TRBV6-5 with TRBJ2-5, with D perhaps TRBD2 (5 bases). V was trimmed by 2 bases and J by 2 bases, leaving 6 bases between them. This CDR3 spans 13 amino acids. Germline values: CDR1 MNHEY, CDR2 SVGAGI. The CDR3 DNA reads TGTGCCAGCAGTTACGGGAGACAAGAGACCCAGTACTTC. Translation: CASSYGRQETQYF.

V and J are TRBV20-1 and TRBJ1-2; D gene ambiguous. Germline CDR1 DFQATT, CDR2 SNEGSKA (reference sequence). With 5 bases removed from V and 4 bases from J, the gap between germline ends came to 14 bases. CDR3 length: 13 amino acids. The CDR3 sequence: CSASPGMAYGYTF. The DNA for the CDR3 is TGCAGTGCTTCCCCGGGTATGGCCTATGGCTACACCTTC.

The sample holds a few counts of this clonotype. The V gene is TRBV5-1, the J gene TRBJ2-1; D unresolved. The CDR3 sequence is 15 residues long. Per the germline V gene, CDR1 is SGHRS and CDR2 is YFSETQ. V was clipped by 1 base and J by 4 bases, with 12 bases between them. CDR3 in amino acids: CASSLQDIRYNEQFF. The DNA for the CDR3 is TGCGCCAGCAGCTTGCAGGATATAAGGTACAATGAGCAGTTCTTC.

This clonotype has only a few counts. This sequence joins TRBV29-1 and TRBJ1-4; a weak D match, TRBD1 (6 bases). CDR1 and CDR2 (germline): SQVTM, ANQGSEA. The CDR3 has 13 residues. V was cut by 1 base and J by 6 bases, with 9 bases left in between. CDR3: CSVEVGQYEKLFF. Here the CDR3 DNA reads TGCAGCGTTGAAGTCGGACAGTATGAAAAACTGTTTTTT.

The CDR3 DNA is TGCAGTGCTAGAGGACTAGCGGTCGGACAGGAAGAGACCCAGTACTTC. Protein sequence: CSARGLAVGQEETQYF. The chain employs TRBV20-1 and TRBJ2-5, with TRBD2 matching over 9 bases. Germline V gene sequence: CDR1 DFQATT, CDR2 SNEGSKA (reference sequence). Unmatched junction bases numbered 9, after V lost 1 base and J lost 3 bases. CDR3 length equals 16 residues.